These 28 T cell receptor beta chains came from one sample sequenced in a study of blood T cell repertoires in COVID-19. Profiled with immunoSEQ multiplex PCR; TCRdb holds only in-frame clones, not every one. The sample has a few hundred thousand clones, 75% to 90% seen once. Material: peripheral blood. The receptors were sampled from a young man with active or convalescent COVID-19.

The chain joins TRBV3-1 (or the pseudogene TRBV3-2) to TRBJ1-2; possibly TRBD1 for D (5 bases). V lost 2 bases and J lost 8, with 9 bases in between. CDR1 and CDR2 from the germline V gene are LGHDT and YNNKEL (reference sequence). The CDR3 runs 12 residues. CDR3 residues: CASSQFQGGYTF. The CDR3, as DNA: TGTGCCAGCAGCCAATTCCAGGGCGGCTACACCTTC.

The rearrangement joins TRBV6-5 to TRBJ1-1; tentative D call: TRBD1 (5 bases). The CDR3 extends over 14 amino acids. The V end was cut by 2 bases, the J end by 2 bases, with 9 bases between. The germline gives CDR1 MNHEY, CDR2 SVGAGI. The CDR3 DNA reads TGTGCCAGCAGTTACATGGGGCTAAACACTGAAGCTTTCTTT. This gives the protein CASSYMGLNTEAFF.

V and J are TRBV6-5 and TRBJ2-7; D possibly corresponds to TRBD2 (5 bases). Germline CDR1 and CDR2: MNHEY and SVGAGI. The CDR3 extends over 13 amino acids. V lost 6 bases and J 1 base, leaving 10 bases between the germline ends. The CDR3 nucleotides are TGTGCCAGCAGCCGAGGGCCATCCTACGAGCAGTACTTC. This codes for CASSRGPSYEQYF.

CDR3 loop: CASSLAASQGTEAFF. Here the CDR3 DNA reads TGCGCCAGCAGCTTGGCGGCGTCGCAGGGGACTGAAGCTTTCTTT. The chain uses TRBV5-1 and TRBJ1-1; D possibly corresponds to TRBD1 (6 bases). The V end was cut by 0 bases, the J end by 5 bases, with 14 bases between. This CDR3 region has 15 residues. The germline V gene has CDR1 SGHRS and CDR2 YFSETQ.

The genes are TRBV5-1 and TRBJ1-1; 8 bases align to TRBD1. Trimming cost V 5 bases and J 5 bases; bases outside gene matches: 8. The germline V gene has CDR1 SGHRS and CDR2 YFSETQ. This CDR3 is 14 amino acids long. The CDR3 DNA is TGCGCCAGCAGGCCCGGGCAGGGGGCTACTGAAGCTTTCTTT. This codes for CASRPGQGATEAFF.

The chain combines TRBV25-1 with TRBJ2-1; no reliable D call. CDR1 is MGHDK and CDR2 is SYGVNS in the germline V gene. The CDR3 is 12 residues long. V was cut by 1 base and J by 9 bases, with 7 bases left in between. Here the CDR3 DNA reads TGTGCCAGCAGTGAATCGGGTAGTGAGCAGTTCTTC. Translating gives CASSESGSEQFF.

In this sample, this clone turned up a few times. Here the CDR3 reads CASSLRGGGSYEQYF. CDR3 in DNA: TGTGCCAGCAGTTTGCGAGGGGGCGGCTCCTACGAGCAGTACTTC. This sequence joins TRBV27 and TRBJ2-7; 7 positions match TRBD1. Germline lookup yields CDR1 MNHEY and CDR2 SMNVEV (reference sequence). This CDR3 has 15 amino acids. Trimming took 3 bases from V and 0 from J; bases not matched to a gene: 5.

The chain employs TRBV12-3 or TRBV12-4 and TRBJ1-1; no clear D. This CDR3 has 12 amino acids. Trimming took off 5 bases at V and 5 bases at J, with 9 bases between the two ends. The CDR3 protein is CASSPTLTEAFF. DNA for the CDR3: TGTGCCAGCAGTCCCACCCTAACTGAAGCTTTCTTT.

The chain recombines TRBV6-5 with TRBJ2-2; TRBD1 is a possible D gene (6 bases). The length of the CDR3 is 13 residues. V lost 6 bases to trimming and J lost 6 bases, with 11 bases between them. The germline V gene has CDR1 MNHEY and CDR2 SVGAGI. The CDR3 reads CASSPGVPGELFF. As DNA, the CDR3 is TGTGCCAGCAGCCCAGGGGTTCCCGGGGAGCTGTTTTTT.

This clone was seen only a few times. The chain joins TRBV9 to TRBJ2-1; 14 nucleotides agree with TRBD2. The CDR3 is made up of 20 amino acids. Trimming at V came to 3 bases and at J to 1 base, leaving 12 bases not matched to a gene. Looked up from germline, CDR1 is SGDLS and CDR2 is YYNGEE. In DNA form, the CDR3 reads TGTGCCAGCAGCGAGCGACTAGCGGGGGGGCCTTCAACTTCCTACAATGAGCAGTTCTTC. It translates to CASSERLAGGPSTSYNEQFF.

V is TRBV2 and J is TRBJ2-7, with no clear D. The germline CDR1 and CDR2 sequences are SNHLY and FYNNEI. V was pared by 8 bases and J by 1 base, with 12 bases between. This CDR3 spans 13 amino acids. For the CDR3, the DNA is TGTGCCAGCCTCCCCCCGGGTTCCTACGAGCAGTACTTC. Translated: CASLPPGSYEQYF.

This chain joins TRBV27 and TRBJ1-6, with 8 nucleotides matching TRBD1. Germline V gene data show CDR1 as MNHEY and CDR2 as SMNVEV (reference sequence). V trimming: 6 bases; J trimming: 6 bases; junction bases outside the gene matches: 4. CDR3 length: 14 amino acids. DNA of the CDR3: TGTGCCAGCAGCGACAGGGGATTTAATTCACCCCTCCACTTT. It encodes CASSDRGFNSPLHF.

The rearrangement links TRBV19 to TRBJ1-2, with D perhaps matching TRBD1 (5 bases). V dropped 2 bases and J dropped 2 bases, with 12 bases sitting between them. The CDR3 totals 15 residues. Germline V gives CDR1 LNHDA, CDR2 SQIVND (reference sequence). CDR3 sequence reads: CASSILTVVNYGYTF. In DNA, the CDR3 is TGTGCCAGTAGTATACTGACAGTAGTCAACTATGGCTACACCTTC.

The rearrangement links TRBV18 to TRBJ1-5, with TRBD1 matching 8 bases. The CDR3 covers 15 residues. V lost 1 base and J lost 6; bases outside the gene matches: 5. Looked up from germline, CDR1 is KGHSH and CDR2 is LQKENI. CDR3 nucleotide sequence: TGTGCCAGCTCACCACGTCAGGGGGCAGGTCAGCCCCAGCATTTT. Protein: CASSPRQGAGQPQHF.

The gene calls are TRBV5-1 and TRBJ1-1; D is uncertain. The CDR3 totals 13 residues. CDR1 SGHRS and CDR2 YFSETQ come from the germline V gene. V gave up 5 bases and J gave up 0 bases, with 8 bases separating them. The chain's CDR3 is CASRGALNTEAFF. In DNA, the CDR3 is TGCGCCAGCAGGGGAGCCCTGAACACTGAAGCTTTCTTT.

The chain links TRBV18 to TRBJ1-1; TRBD1 matches 9 bases. With V trimmed by 5 bases and J by 11 bases, 6 bases remained unmatched. Germline-derived CDR1 and CDR2 are KGHSH and LQKENI. The CDR3 has 12 residues. The CDR3 is CASSSDRGGAFF. The CDR3 bases are TGTGCCAGCTCATCGGACAGGGGTGGGGCTTTCTTT.

Points on this clone: Other DNA variants within this sample encode the same CDR3. The chain uses TRBV6-1 and TRBJ1-1, with D hard to call. Germline CDR1 MNHNS, CDR2 SASEGT. CDR3 size: 13 residues. Trimming stripped 2 bases from V and 5 bases from J, with 9 bases between. The CDR3, as DNA: TGTGCCAGCAGTGAACTTCGGGGTACTGAAGCTTTCTTT. This sequence encodes CASSELRGTEAFF.

The chain is built from TRBV18 and TRBJ1-6; D remains ambiguous. V was trimmed by 5 bases and J by 5 bases, leaving 7 bases between them. CDR3 length: 13 residues. Germline V gene lookup returns CDR1 KGHSH and CDR2 LQKENI. The DNA of the CDR3 is TGTGCCAGCTCAGGCGGAAATAATTCACCCCTCCACTTT. It encodes CASSGGNNSPLHF. The whole variable domain, remainder taken from reference TRBV18 and TRBJ1-6, is NAGVMQNPRHLVRRRGQEARLRCSPMKGHSHVYWYRQLPEEGLKFMVYLQKENIIDESGMPKERFSAEFPKEGPSILRIQQVVRGDSAAYFCASSGGNNSPLHFGNGTRLTVT.

This sequence joins TRBV27 and TRBJ2-1, with TRBD2 matching 8 bases. V was pared by 2 bases and J by 1 base, with 1 base of the junction left unmatched. CDR3 length: 15 residues. Germline loops: CDR1 MNHEY, CDR2 SMNVEV (reference sequence). The DNA for the CDR3 is TGTGCCAGCAGTTTAAGCGGGGGTTCCTACAATGAGCAGTTCTTC. This translates into CASSLSGGSYNEQFF.

V is TRBV7-9 and J is TRBJ1-5; D ambiguous. The CDR3 consists of 12 residues. CDR1 SEHNR and CDR2 FQNEAQ come from the germline V gene (reference sequence). V lost 5 bases to trimming and J lost 4 bases, with 6 bases between them. CDR3 amino acids: CASSRDNQPQHF. The CDR3 nucleotides are TGTGCCAGCAGCCGGGATAATCAGCCCCAGCATTTT.

J is TRBJ2-5 and V is TRBV5-4; D remains ambiguous. V was trimmed by 1 base and J by 4 bases, leaving 5 bases between them. The V gene's germline CDR1 is SGHNT and CDR2 YYREEE (reference sequence). The CDR3 sequence is 12 residues long. The CDR3: CASSLIGETQYF. In DNA form, the CDR3 reads TGTGCCAGCAGCTTGATCGGAGAGACCCAGTACTTC.

The rearrangement links TRBV30 to TRBJ2-5; the D is unclear. V lost 2 bases and J lost 10, with 14 bases in between. Germline CDR1 GTSNPN, CDR2 SVGIG (reference sequence). The CDR3 is made up of 12 amino acids. The CDR3 region is CAWSSNRVLQYF. The CDR3 nucleotides read TGTGCCTGGAGTTCGAACCGGGTCCTCCAGTACTTC.

The chain joins TRBV6-2 or TRBV6-3 to TRBJ2-6; D may be TRBD2 (5 bases). V gave up 2 bases and J gave up 0 bases, with 11 bases separating them. Germline V CDR1 and CDR2: MNHEY, SVGEGT. The CDR3 has 17 amino acids. As DNA, the CDR3 is TGTGCCAGCAGTTACCAAGGACTGTTCTCTGGGGCCAACGTCCTGACTTTC. Protein sequence: CASSYQGLFSGANVLTF.

The chain uses TRBV15 and TRBJ2-3; perhaps TRBD1 as D (5 bases). The CDR3 spans 15 residues. Germline loops: CDR1 LNHNV, CDR2 YYDKDF (reference sequence). V was shortened by 0 bases and J by 4 bases, with 11 bases between the two germline ends. The CDR3 reads CATSRDRWGPDTQYF. CDR3 sequence (DNA): TGTGCCACCAGCAGAGATCGGTGGGGCCCAGATACGCAGTATTTT.

The chain joins TRBV5-1 to TRBJ1-1, with D possibly matching TRBD1 (6 bases). CDR1 is SGHRS and CDR2 is YFSETQ in the germline V gene. V was cut by 1 base and J by 0 bases, with 7 bases left in between. This CDR3 has 14 amino acids. Written as DNA, the CDR3 is TGCGCCAGCAGCTTGACAGGGATGAACACTGAAGCTTTCTTT. Translation: CASSLTGMNTEAFF.

The chain combines TRBV5-4 with TRBJ2-6; D is undetermined. Germline-derived CDR1 and CDR2 are SGHNT and YYREEE (reference sequence). The V end was cut by 5 bases, the J end by 1 base, with 7 bases between. The CDR3 is made up of 14 amino acids. The CDR3 nucleotides read TGTGCCAGCAGGTACATATCTGGGGCCAACGTCCTGACTTTC. It specifies CASRYISGANVLTF.

This chain connects TRBV11-2 to TRBJ2-2; D possibly corresponds to TRBD2 (5 bases). V dropped 4 bases and J dropped 1 base, with 13 bases sitting between them. Germline assignment: CDR1 SGHAT and CDR2 FQNNGV. CDR3 size: 16 residues. The CDR3 sequence: CASSSPRGRNTGELFF. The CDR3 DNA reads TGTGCCAGCAGCTCCCCCCGAGGGAGGAACACCGGGGAGCTGTTTTTT.

This chain connects TRBV5-3 to TRBJ2-3; TRBD2 agrees at 8 bases. TRBV5-3 falls under the ORF class, with uncertain function. V was clipped by 4 bases and J by 4 bases; unmatched bases: 14. The CDR3 extends over 17 amino acids. In nucleotides, the CDR3 is TGTGCCAGAAGCCGAAGGAGGCTTCGCGGGGGGTCAGATACGCAGTATTTT. This gives the protein CARSRRRLRGGSDTQYF.